Detailed here is one T cell receptor (beta chain). What it binds is unknown. This PCR relied on a set of 60 Vbeta primers and 13 Jbeta primers. The method was immunoSEQ multiplex PCR; TCRdb's version includes in-frame clones alone and lacks a portion of them. Of approximately 110,000 clones listed, roughly 69% are singletons. The data were taken from a study of cytomegalovirus exposure and HLA in healthy donors. Study overall: A prior analysis found 100 million to 140 million unique TCR beta sequences from 150 million to 200 million T cells. An early release of data contained 80 million to 85 million unique TCRs, which came from HLA-typed donors. Points from the study as a whole: Presence/absence results assume similar sequencing depth per donor, which may not hold. In vitro experiments confirmed that a few CMV-associated chains were specific for CMV antigens.

There are 15 residues in the CDR3. Germline CDR1 and CDR2: SQVTM and ANQGSEA. V shed 4 bases, J shed 0 bases, and the junction held 1 base outside the gene matches. The clonotype originates from a woman between 25 and 40 years old in good health and CMV-seronegative. V gene TRBV29-1 combines with J gene TRBJ2-1; TRBD2 matches at 12 bases. The sample taken for sequencing was PBMCs. The CDR3 spells CSVVLAGGSYNEQFF. The CDR3 coding sequence is TGCAGCGTTGTACTAGCGGGAGGCTCCTACAATGAGCAGTTCTTC.